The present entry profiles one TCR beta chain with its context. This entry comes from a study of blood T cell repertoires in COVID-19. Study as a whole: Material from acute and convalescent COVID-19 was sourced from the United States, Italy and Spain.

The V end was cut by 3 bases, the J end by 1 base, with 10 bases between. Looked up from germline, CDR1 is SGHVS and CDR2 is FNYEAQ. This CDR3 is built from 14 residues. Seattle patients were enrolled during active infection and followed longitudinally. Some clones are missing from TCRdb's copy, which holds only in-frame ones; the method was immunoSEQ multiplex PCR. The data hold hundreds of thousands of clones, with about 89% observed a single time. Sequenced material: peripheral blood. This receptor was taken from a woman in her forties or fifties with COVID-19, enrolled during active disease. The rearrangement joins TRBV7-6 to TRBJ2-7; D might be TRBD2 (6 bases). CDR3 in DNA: TGTGCCAGCAGCTTCTTGGGGGGATCCTACGAGCAGTACTTC. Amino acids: CASSFLGGSYEQYF.